This TCR beta chain is from a study of blood T cell repertoires in COVID-19. Comment on this clone: The junction differs from germline at one of its ends, possibly a read error.

Method: immunoSEQ multiplex PCR; TCRdb's copy keeps in-frame clones and lacks some. The sample has approximately 280,000 clones, 65% to 90% seen once; the top ten hold roughly 5%. CDR3 length equals 11 residues. The sample comprised peripheral blood. The TCR comes from a man in his fifties with active or convalescent COVID-19. The chain carries TRBV12-3 or TRBV12-4 and TRBJ2-1, with no clear D. CDR3 coding DNA: TGTGCCAGCAGTTCCTCCAATGAGCAGTTCTTC. Translating it yields CASSSSNEQFF.